A single sample is the source of the 11 T cell receptor beta chains below, sequenced in a study of cytomegalovirus exposure and HLA in healthy donors. The PCR employed 60 Vbeta primers together with 13 Jbeta primers. Measured with immunoSEQ multiplex PCR; TCRdb has only the in-frame clones, and not every one. Of roughly 49,000 clones listed, roughly 81% were seen once; the top ten hold 2.5% to 3%. Sequencing was carried out using PBMCs. The origin of the receptors is a woman aged 35 to 49 in good health and CMV-seropositive.

This clone has just a few counts. The chain links TRBV6-6 to TRBJ1-4; D not certain. The CDR3 is 14 amino acids. V shed 6 bases and J shed 4 bases, with 12 bases lying between them. CDR1 and CDR2 from the germline V gene are MNHNY and SVGAGI (reference sequence). This CDR3 reads CASSPGVNNEKLFF. DNA for the CDR3: TGTGCCAGCAGCCCCGGGGTCAATAATGAAAAACTGTTTTTT.

The V call is TRBV5-1, the J call TRBJ1-6; D ambiguous. Trimming pared 2 bases from V and 6 bases from J, leaving 6 bases between. CDR1 and CDR2 (germline): SGHRS, YFSETQ. This CDR3 has 13 residues. CDR3 sequence: CASSFDFNSPLHF. CDR3 nucleotides: TGCGCCAGCAGCTTTGACTTTAATTCACCCCTCCACTTT.

The chain has TRBV7-9 and TRBJ1-1; no definite D call. The germline CDR1 and CDR2 sequences are SEHNR and FQNEAQ (reference sequence). V was clipped by 4 bases and J by 1 base, with 7 bases between them. This CDR3 is 13 amino acids long. The CDR3 is CASSSTRNTEAFF. The DNA for the CDR3 is TGTGCCAGCAGCTCAACAAGGAACACTGAAGCTTTCTTT.

V and J are TRBV7-8 and TRBJ1-2; D is unclear. The CDR3 extends over 15 amino acids. V was cut by 0 bases and J by 4 bases, with 12 bases left in between. Germline V gene lookup returns CDR1 SGHVS and CDR2 FQNEAQ. The CDR3 region is CASSLALAARYGYTF. The CDR3 nucleotides read TGTGCCAGCAGCTTAGCGCTGGCAGCGCGCTATGGCTACACCTTC.

This clone was recorded a few times. The chain carries TRBV9 and TRBJ2-5; 11 bases are a match to TRBD1. The end of the DNA aligns better with TRBJ2-7, so the J call may be wrong. Germline CDR1 SGDLS, CDR2 YYNGEE. The CDR3 has 14 amino acids. The CDR3 DNA reads as TGTGCCAGCAGCTTCTCGGGACAGGGGGGCGAGCAGTACTTC. It translates to CASSFSGQGGEQYF.

The J gene is TRBJ2-1, the V gene TRBV18; 9 bases fit TRBD1. V was pared by 5 bases and J by 6 bases, with 2 bases of the junction left unmatched. The CDR3 extends over 13 amino acids. The V gene's germline CDR1 is KGHSH and CDR2 LQKENI. The CDR3 loop reads CASSEGQGNEQFF. CDR3 DNA: TGTGCCAGCTCAGAGGGACAGGGCAATGAGCAGTTCTTC.

V is TRBV7-2 and J is TRBJ2-7; no clear D. This CDR3 comprises 14 residues. Germline V CDR1 and CDR2: SGHTA, FQGNSA. Trimming stripped 1 base from V and 3 bases from J, with 10 bases between. The CDR3 DNA sequence: TGTGCCAGCAGCTTAGTCCCCTCGGGCTACGAGCAGTACTTC. It is translated as CASSLVPSGYEQYF. Full variable domain (missing parts from reference TRBV7-2 and TRBJ2-7): GAGVSQSPSNKVTEKGKDVELRCDPISGHTALYWYRQSLGQGLEFLIYFQGNSAPDKSGLPSDRFSAERTGGSVSTLTIQRTQQEDSAVYLCASSLVPSGYEQYFGPGTRLTVT.

This chain uses TRBV4-2 with TRBJ2-1; D uncertain. The germline V gene has CDR1 LGHNA and CDR2 YNFKEQ. CDR3 size: 11 residues. Trimming cost V 8 bases and J 7 bases, with 9 bases left between them. For the CDR3, the DNA is TGTGCCAGCGGGCGTAATAATGAGCAGTTCTTC. Translated, it gives CASGRNNEQFF.

This rearrangement joins TRBV30 to TRBJ1-2, with D unclear. The ends were cut back, 2 bases at V and 6 bases at J, with 16 bases in the middle. The CDR3 is 14 residues long. CDR1 and CDR2 from the germline V gene are GTSNPN and SVGIG (reference sequence). CDR3 in DNA: TGTGCCTGGAGTCAATGGGTGGCCGGGGATGGCTACACCTTC. It encodes CAWSQWVAGDGYTF. Full variable domain (rest looked up from reference TRBV30 and TRBJ1-2): SQTIHQWPATLVQPVGSPLSLECTVEGTSNPNLYWYRQAAGRGLQLLFYSVGIGQISSEVPQNLSASRPQDRQFILSSKKLLLSDSGFYLCAWSQWVAGDGYTFGSGTRLTVV.

CDR3 sequence: CASSLGTGSTEAFF. CDR3 DNA sequence: TGTGCCAGCAGCCTCGGGACAGGTAGTACTGAAGCTTTCTTT. This chain uses TRBV6-5 with TRBJ1-1, with TRBD1 matching 8 bases. The junction had 8 bases not matched to a gene; V was cut back by 6 bases and J by 5 bases. Germline loops: CDR1 MNHEY, CDR2 SVGAGI. The CDR3 length is 14 residues.

The rearrangement joins TRBV5-6 to TRBJ1-1, with TRBD1 identical over 9 bases. There are 12 residues in the CDR3. CDR1 and CDR2 (germline): SGHDT, YYEEEE. With V trimmed by 6 bases and J by 10 bases, 7 bases remained unmatched. The CDR3 loop is CASNLQGAPAFF. The CDR3 coding sequence is TGTGCCAGCAACCTACAGGGGGCGCCAGCTTTCTTT.